Listed below are T cell receptor beta chains from one sample, sequenced in a study of blood T cell repertoires in COVID-19. Some clones are missing from TCRdb's copy, which holds only in-frame ones; the method was immunoSEQ multiplex PCR. The sample lists about 210,000 clones; 83% were seen once. Sequenced material: peripheral blood. The source is a woman aged 40 to 50 with active or convalescent COVID-19. CDR3s include the opening cysteine and the closing phenylalanine or tryptophan. The order of the fields is V gene, J gene, D gene, clone size, CDR3 protein, CDR3 DNA. A D gene is named only where the DNA matches it firmly. The size field is filled for only some rows; it gives once, few, many or a size class.

TRBV2,TRBJ2-3,.,.,CANDRRRPTDTQYF,TGTGCCAACGATAGAAGGAGGCCCACAGATACGCAGTATTTT
TRBV19,TRBJ2-1,TRBD1,.,CASRDPGQGFNEQFF,TGTGCCAGTAGGGATCCGGGACAGGGGTTCAATGAGCAGTTCTTC
TRBV7-9,TRBJ1-4,TRBD1,few,CASSLSTGPNEKLFF,TGTGCCAGCAGCTTATCGACAGGGCCTAATGAAAAACTGTTTTTT
TRBV23-1,TRBJ1-2,.,.,CASSPPGGAENGYTF,TGCGCCAGCAGTCCCCCTGGAGGGGCTGAGAATGGCTACACCTTC
TRBV27,TRBJ1-1,TRBD1,few,CASSFGLRGPPTTEAFF,TGTGCCAGCAGTTTTGGTCTCAGGGGGCCACCTACCACTGAAGCTTTCTTT
TRBV30,TRBJ2-3,.,.,CAWSVLGATDTQYF,TGTGCCTGGAGTGTGTTAGGGGCCACAGATACGCAGTATTTT
TRBV12-3/TRBV12-4,TRBJ1-1,.,.,CASSLGQNKEAFF,TGTGCCAGCAGCCTTGGACAGAATAAAGAAGCTTTCTTT
TRBV29-1,TRBJ1-2,.,.,CSVVPGANGYTF,TGCAGCGTTGTCCCAGGGGCAAATGGCTACACCTTC
TRBV11-3,TRBJ1-1,TRBD1,.,CASSAPNRGGHTEAFF,TGTGCCAGCAGCGCCCCTAATCGAGGGGGCCACACTGAAGCTTTCTTT
TRBV30,TRBJ1-1,.,.,CAWTPPQGRTEAFF,TGTGCCTGGACCCCTCCACAGGGTCGCACTGAAGCTTTCTTT
TRBV18,TRBJ1-1,.,.,CASSQGKEAFF,TGTGCCAGCTCGCAGGGTAAGGAAGCTTTCTTT
TRBV7-9,TRBJ1-2,.,once,CASSLLSPTGGARGYTF,TGTGCCAGCAGCTTACTGAGCCCAACGGGGGGGGCCAGGGGCTACACCTTC
TRBV6-2/TRBV6-3,TRBJ1-4,TRBD1,once,CASSFGQGTEKLFF,TGTGCCAGCAGTTTCGGACAGGGCACTGAAAAACTGTTTTTT
TRBV10-3,TRBJ2-3,.,.,CASRRESASTDTQYF,TGTGCCTCCCGGAGGGAGTCCGCTAGCACAGATACGCAGTATTTT
TRBV10-3,TRBJ2-3,.,.,CAIKAGGSTDTQYF,TGTGCCATCAAGGCAGGAGGATCCACAGATACGCAGTATTTT
TRBV2,TRBJ1-6,TRBD1,.,CASREGWDSDLSPLHF,TGTGCCAGCAGAGAGGGCTGGGACAGCGACCTGTCACCCCTCCACTTT
TRBV10-1,TRBJ1-4,.,.,CASILDRQQSNEKLFF,TGCGCCAGCATTCTAGACAGACAACAATCTAATGAAAAACTGTTTTTT
TRBV15,TRBJ1-6,.,.,CATSRDPQGGRDSPLHF,TGTGCCACCAGCAGAGACCCCCAGGGAGGGCGGGACTCACCCCTCCACTTT
TRBV6-5,TRBJ1-2,.,once,CASSTGISLNYGYTF,TGTGCCAGCAGCACGGGAATATCCCTTAACTATGGCTACACCTTC
TRBV2,TRBJ2-2,TRBD2,few,CASSDGGSRTGELFF,TGTGCCAGCAGTGACGGCGGGAGTCGAACCGGGGAGCTGTTTTTT
TRBV5-6,TRBJ1-1,.,.,CASSWRATEAFF,TGTGCCAGCAGCTGGCGGGCCACTGAAGCTTTCTTT
TRBV10-3,TRBJ1-4,TRBD1,.,CAISDGTALREKLFF,TGTGCCATCAGTGACGGGACAGCCCTAAGAGAAAAACTGTTTTTT
TRBV7-2,TRBJ2-7,.,.,CASSLDASRGEQYF,TGTGCCAGCAGCTTAGACGCGTCCCGGGGCGAGCAGTACTTC
TRBV30,TRBJ1-6,.,.,CAYQSGISPLHF,TGTGCCTACCAATCGGGGATTTCACCCCTCCACTTT
TRBV5-1,TRBJ2-7,.,.,CASSLDRQSSYEQYF,TGCGCCAGCAGCTTGGATCGACAGAGCTCCTACGAGCAGTACTTC
TRBV18,TRBJ2-7,TRBD1,.,CASSLAGTGSYEQYF,TGTGCCAGCTCACTCGCCGGGACAGGGTCCTACGAGCAGTACTTC
TRBV11-2,TRBJ1-2,.,.,CASSYDRDTLEYGYTF,TGTGCCAGCAGCTACGACCGGGACACCCTTGAGTATGGCTACACCTTC
TRBV5-1,TRBJ2-5,.,.,CASSRVTSPAETQYF,TGCGCCAGCAGCCGGGTCACTAGCCCTGCGGAGACCCAGTACTTC
TRBV4-3,TRBJ2-7,TRBD2,.,CASSQGRGGFEQYF,TGCGCCAGCAGCCAAGGGCGGGGGGGCTTCGAGCAGTACTTC
TRBV7-5,TRBJ1-2,.,few,CVRSLAPGRYGYTF,TGTGTCAGAAGCTTAGCCCCAGGGCGCTATGGCTACACCTTC
TRBV25-1,TRBJ2-6,.,.,CASSESGPGANVLTF,TGTGCCAGCAGTGAATCGGGTCCCGGGGCCAACGTCCTGACTTTC
TRBV7-6,TRBJ1-2,.,.,CASSKEVGRAADGYTF,TGTGCCAGCAGCAAAGAGGTGGGCAGAGCGGCGGATGGCTACACCTTC
TRBV24-1,TRBJ1-1,.,.,CATSDVNTEAFF,TGTGCCACCAGTGACGTTAACACTGAAGCTTTCTTT
TRBV7-2,TRBJ1-1,.,.,CASSLATGQNTEAFF,TGTGCCAGCAGCTTAGCAACAGGGCAGAACACTGAAGCTTTCTTT
TRBV10-3,TRBJ1-2,.,few,CAISEDRERTAF,TGTGCCATCAGTGAAGATCGGGAACGGACTGCATTC
TRBV19,TRBJ1-3,.,once,CASSIAGSSGNTIYF,TGTGCCAGTAGTATTGCGGGTAGCTCTGGAAACACCATATATTTT